This entry lists 8 T cell receptor beta chains sequenced from one sample in a study of early T cells in non-severe SARS-CoV-2 infection. MiXCR, applied by TCRdb to the 5' RACE reads, yields one record per CDR3 protein. The table includes under 85,000 distinct CDR3 sequences, approximately 14% detected once. This material consisted of whole blood, taken at baseline. The receptors stem from an adult who was a healthcare worker with PCR-confirmed SARS-CoV-2 infection or an uninfected control (not recorded which).

V usage is TRBV5-4 and J usage is TRBJ2-3; TRBD2 agrees at 7 bases. The germline V gene has CDR1 SGHNT and CDR2 YYREEE (reference sequence). V was pared by 3 bases and J by 6 bases, with 10 bases of the junction left unmatched. The length of the CDR3 is 15 residues. In DNA, the CDR3 is TGTGCCAGCAGCTCCGGGACTACCTCCCTTGATACGCAGTATTTT. Its translation: CASSSGTTSLDTQYF. The full variable domain, rest sourced from reference TRBV5-4 and TRBJ2-3, is ETGVTQSPTHLIKTRGQQVTLRCSSQSGHNTVSWYQQALGQGPQFIFQYYREEENGRGNFPPRFSGLQFPNYSSELNVNALELDDSALYLCASSSGTTSLDTQYFGPGTRLTVL.

There are a few counts of this clonotype. The V gene is TRBV18, the J gene TRBJ2-1; no clear D gene. V was clipped by 3 bases and J by 1 base, with 7 bases between them. This CDR3 contains 14 residues. Germline V lookup: CDR1 KGHSH, CDR2 LQKENI. CDR3 in DNA: TGTGCCAGCTCACCTGCGATATCCTACAATGAGCAGTTCTTC. Amino acids: CASSPAISYNEQFF.

The rearrangement uses TRBV28 and TRBJ2-7, with D possibly called TRBD1 or TRBD2 (5 bases each). CDR3 length equals 14 residues. V was pared by 5 bases and J by 5 bases, with 16 bases between. From germline, CDR1 is MDHEN and CDR2 SYDVKM. This chain's CDR3 is CASSAAGRVNEQYF. As DNA, the CDR3 is TGTGCCAGCAGTGCCGCGGGCAGGGTGAACGAGCAGTACTTC.

This clonotype has just a few counts. The CDR3 region is CASSEAPNTEAFF. CDR3 in DNA: TGTGCCAGCTCAGAGGCGCCGAACACTGAAGCTTTCTTT. This chain uses TRBV18 with TRBJ1-1; D is unclear. Trimming took off 5 bases at V and 1 base at J, with 8 bases between the two ends. CDR1 and CDR2 from the germline V gene are KGHSH and LQKENI. CDR3 length equals 13 residues.

There are many counts of this clonotype. The genes are TRBV5-6 and TRBJ2-3; D may correspond to TRBD1 or TRBD2 (5 bases each). V lost 3 bases, J lost 4 bases, and 15 bases lay in between. From germline, CDR1 is SGHDT and CDR2 YYEEEE. This CDR3 has 15 residues. The CDR3: CASSSWTSGADTQYF. The CDR3 DNA reads as TGTGCCAGCAGCTCTTGGACAAGCGGAGCAGATACGCAGTATTTT. Combining the CDR3 with reference TRBV5-6 and TRBJ2-3 gives the whole variable domain DAGVTQSPTHLIKTRGQQVTLRCSPKSGHDTVSWYQQALGQGPQFIFQYYEEEERQRGNFPDRFSGHQFPNYSSELNVNALLLGDSALYLCASSSWTSGADTQYFGPGTRLTVL.

This clonotype was counted at least ten times. V gene TRBV5-1 combines with J gene TRBJ2-5; D unclear. The germline V gene has CDR1 SGHRS and CDR2 YFSETQ. Between the trimmed V and J ends, which lost 4 bases and 2 bases, there was a span of 15 bases. The CDR3 spans 15 residues. The DNA of the CDR3 is TGCGCCAGCAGCAGTTACCCAGGCGGACAAGAGACCCAGTACTTC. It codes for CASSSYPGGQETQYF.

In its sample, this clonotype ranks as medium-sized (0.01 to 0.1%). The CDR3 loop reads CASSETGEQFF. The CDR3 DNA is TGTGCCAGCAGTGAGACGGGTGAGCAGTTCTTC. The chain is built from TRBV2 and TRBJ2-1; D is uncertain. The CDR3 loop spans 11 amino acids. Germline V gives CDR1 SNHLY, CDR2 FYNNEI. Trimming left V 3 bases short and J 9 bases short, with 6 bases between.

The V gene is TRBV18, the J gene TRBJ2-7; 14 bases map to TRBD2. Germline V gene data show CDR1 as KGHSH and CDR2 as LQKENI. The ends lost 3 bases at V and 4 bases at J; junction bases unmatched: 11. The CDR3 consists of 18 residues. CDR3 in amino acids: CASSPPGLAGGPGYEQYF. The CDR3, as DNA: TGTGCCAGCTCACCGCCTGGACTAGCGGGAGGTCCAGGGTACGAGCAGTACTTC.